These 19 T cell receptor beta chains originate from one sample sequenced in a study of OX40 agonist ivuxolimab in advanced cancers. Repertoires were generated with immunoSEQ multiplex PCR, while TCRdb's copy carries only in-frame clones and drops some. The repertoire consists of 80,000 to 95,000 clones, with roughly 84% occurring once and the leading ten covering under 0.9%. Sequenced here: CD4+ or CD8+ T cells sorted from blood, sampled in a trial of the OX40 agonist ivuxolimab. The receptor set was obtained from an adult with an advanced solid tumor such as melanoma, head and neck, liver or kidney cancer.

The chain joins TRBV9 to TRBJ1-2; weak D call: TRBD1 (6 bases). Looked up from germline, CDR1 is SGDLS and CDR2 is YYNGEE. V dropped 4 bases and J dropped 4 bases, with 17 bases sitting between them. This CDR3 is 15 amino acids long. The CDR3 loop reads CASSPMLTGSYGYTF. In DNA form, the CDR3 reads TGTGCCAGCAGCCCAATGCTCACAGGGAGCTATGGCTACACCTTC.

The chain links TRBV7-9 to TRBJ1-2, with 7 bases identical to TRBD1. This CDR3 spans 14 amino acids. Germline CDR1 is SEHNR and CDR2 is FQNEAQ (reference sequence). V lost 5 bases and J lost 7; bases outside the gene matches: 10. This CDR3 reads CASSPRTGVSGYTF. CDR3 coding DNA: TGTGCCAGCAGCCCCCGGACAGGAGTGAGTGGCTACACCTTC.

The rearrangement joins TRBV19 to TRBJ2-1; D remains unclear. Germline V lookup: CDR1 LNHDA, CDR2 SQIVND (reference sequence). The CDR3 totals 15 residues. V lost 5 bases, J lost 4 bases, and 15 bases lay in between. CDR3 region: CASSPRPALYNEQFF. The CDR3 DNA reads TGTGCCAGTAGTCCGCGGCCTGCATTATACAATGAGCAGTTCTTC.

V gene TRBV5-6 combines with J gene TRBJ1-2; TRBD1 is a possible D gene (5 bases). The CDR3 has 13 residues. Trimming took 0 bases from V and 10 from J, leaving 13 bases between them. In germline, CDR1 is SGHDT, CDR2 YYEEEE. The CDR3 here is CASSLARAIVYTF. DNA for the CDR3: TGTGCCAGCAGCTTGGCCAGGGCAATCGTCTACACCTTC.

The chain recombines TRBV18 with TRBJ2-3; 14 positions agree with TRBD2. Germline V gene sequence: CDR1 KGHSH, CDR2 LQKENI. The CDR3 covers 16 residues. Trimming at V came to 6 bases and at J to 5 bases, leaving 7 bases not matched to a gene. CDR3 loop: CASSLGLAGDGDTQYF. The CDR3 region has the DNA TGTGCCAGCTCCCTGGGACTAGCGGGAGACGGAGATACGCAGTATTTT.

The chain links TRBV27 to TRBJ2-7, with TRBD2 matching over 8 bases. After removal of 6 bases from V and 2 bases from J, the junction contained 9 bases not matched to a gene. Germline V CDR1 and CDR2: MNHEY, SMNVEV (reference sequence). CDR3 length: 15 residues. The CDR3 spells CASSPDLAGTYEQYF. CDR3 sequence (DNA): TGTGCCAGCAGCCCAGATCTAGCGGGCACCTACGAGCAGTACTTC.

The J gene is TRBJ2-7, the V gene TRBV11-2, with D perhaps matching TRBD2 (5 bases). Germline V gene lookup returns CDR1 SGHAT and CDR2 FQNNGV. This CDR3 is built from 13 residues. Trimming took off 6 bases at V and 1 base at J, with 10 bases between the two ends. The CDR3 nucleotides read TGTGCCAGCAGTGCTCCGGGGTCCTACGAGCAGTACTTC. Amino acid sequence: CASSAPGSYEQYF.

The V and J genes are TRBV29-1 and TRBJ2-5; D is unclear. Germline V lookup: CDR1 SQVTM, CDR2 ANQGSEA. V dropped 4 bases and J dropped 0 bases, with 12 bases sitting between them. This CDR3 has 14 residues. This CDR3 is CSVADSWDQETQYF. DNA for the CDR3: TGCAGCGTTGCCGATTCTTGGGACCAAGAGACCCAGTACTTC.

This chain uses TRBV21-1 with TRBJ2-7; TRBD2 reflects the table's D call only, with no check against the DNA. TRBV21-1 is a pseudogene locus. This CDR3 region has 21 residues. CDR3 amino acids: CASCSSAGTGASGGADYEQYF. In DNA form, the CDR3 reads TGTGCCAGCTGCAGCTCTGCCGGTACAGGAGCTAGCGGGGGGGCGGACTACGAGCAGTACTTC.

The chain carries TRBV7-8 and TRBJ1-5; D gene ambiguous. Germline CDR1 reads SGHVS; CDR2 reads FQNEAQ. Between the trimmed V and J ends, which lost 1 base and 0 bases, there was a span of 19 bases. The CDR3 is made up of 19 amino acids. In DNA, the CDR3 is TGTGCCAGCAGCTTAGTAGCAGCCCGAAGACCTTATAGCAATCAGCCCCAGCATTTT. Its translation is CASSLVAARRPYSNQPQHF. Full variable domain (remainder filled in from reference TRBV7-8 and TRBJ1-5): GAGVSQSPRYKVAKRGQDVALRCDPISGHVSLFWYQQALGQGPEFLTYFQNEAQLDKSGLPSDRFFAERPEGSVSTLKIQRTQQEDSAVYLCASSLVAARRPYSNQPQHFGDGTRLSIL.

J is TRBJ1-6 and V is TRBV30, with a tentative D call TRBD1 (6 bases). Per germline, CDR1 GTSNPN and CDR2 SVGIG (reference sequence). The V and J ends lost 2 bases and 5 bases respectively, with 7 bases between them. CDR3 length equals 13 residues. The CDR3 nucleotides are TGTGCCTGGAGTAGACAGGATAATTCACCCCTCCACTTT. Amino acid sequence: CAWSRQDNSPLHF.

The rearrangement joins TRBV19 to TRBJ1-5, with TRBD1 matching 7 bases. The germline CDR1 and CDR2 sequences are LNHDA and SQIVND (reference sequence). The CDR3 has 16 residues. The junction had 7 bases not matched to a gene; V was cut back by 5 bases and J by 0 bases. This CDR3 is CASSPKGAGSNQPQHF. The CDR3 nucleotides are TGTGCCAGTAGTCCCAAGGGGGCAGGTAGCAATCAGCCCCAGCATTTT.

J is TRBJ1-2 and V is TRBV4-1, with unresolved D. The V gene lost 4 bases and the J gene lost 0 bases, with 12 bases spanning the gap. Germline CDR1 MGHRA, CDR2 YSYEKL. The CDR3 is made up of 15 amino acids. CDR3 DNA sequence: TGCGCCAGCAGCCCTCTCGGACGCACTAACTATGGCTACACCTTC. Translating it yields CASSPLGRTNYGYTF.

This chain's CDR3 is CASRFANTEAFF. For the CDR3, the DNA is TGTGCCAGCCGATTCGCGAACACTGAAGCTTTCTTT. The chain employs TRBV2 and TRBJ1-1; D remains ambiguous. Germline lookup yields CDR1 SNHLY and CDR2 FYNNEI. V gave up 8 bases and J gave up 1 base, with 8 bases separating them. The CDR3 length is 12 residues.

The rearrangement uses TRBV6-5 and TRBJ1-2, with D possibly matching TRBD1 (6 bases). Germline V gene sequence: CDR1 MNHEY, CDR2 SVGAGI. CDR3 length: 15 residues. V lost 6 bases, J lost 5 bases, and 19 bases lay in between. The CDR3 protein is CASSLGAGEGYGYTF. Written as DNA, the CDR3 is TGTGCCAGCAGCCTCGGGGCAGGGGAGGGGTATGGCTACACCTTC.

The chain recombines TRBV7-9 with TRBJ1-6, with 7 bases matching TRBD1. CDR1 is SEHNR, CDR2 FQNEAQ, per germline (reference sequence). Unmatched junction bases numbered 2, after V lost 3 bases and J lost 3 bases. There are 15 residues in the CDR3. The CDR3 DNA sequence: TGTGCCAGCAGCTTTGACAGGGACTATAATTCACCCCTCCACTTT. Protein product: CASSFDRDYNSPLHF.

The chain recombines TRBV19 with TRBJ2-7; 11 nucleotides match TRBD2. Unmatched junction bases numbered 11, after V lost 10 bases and J lost 6 bases. The CDR3 covers 14 residues. The V gene's germline CDR1 is LNHDA and CDR2 SQIVND (reference sequence). The CDR3 spells CATSSSGRTGEQYF. DNA for the CDR3: TGTGCCACTTCTTCTAGCGGGAGGACCGGCGAGCAGTACTTC.

The rearrangement links TRBV29-1 to TRBJ2-3, with D possibly TRBD2 on 6 matching bases. The germline CDR1 and CDR2 sequences are SQVTM and ANQGSEA. Trimming removed 2 bases at V and 3 bases at J, with 12 bases between. The CDR3 covers 14 residues. CDR3 in DNA: TGCAGCGTTGAAACCGCGGGAAGGACAGATACGCAGTATTTT. Protein product: CSVETAGRTDTQYF.

The CDR3: CSVEAARGGYTF. The CDR3 nucleotides read TGCAGCGTTGAAGCTGCCAGGGGCGGCTACACCTTC. The rearrangement uses TRBV29-1 and TRBJ1-2; TRBD1 might be the D (6 bases). V dropped 1 base and J dropped 8 bases, with 11 bases sitting between them. The CDR3 is 12 amino acids. Germline loops: CDR1 SQVTM, CDR2 ANQGSEA.